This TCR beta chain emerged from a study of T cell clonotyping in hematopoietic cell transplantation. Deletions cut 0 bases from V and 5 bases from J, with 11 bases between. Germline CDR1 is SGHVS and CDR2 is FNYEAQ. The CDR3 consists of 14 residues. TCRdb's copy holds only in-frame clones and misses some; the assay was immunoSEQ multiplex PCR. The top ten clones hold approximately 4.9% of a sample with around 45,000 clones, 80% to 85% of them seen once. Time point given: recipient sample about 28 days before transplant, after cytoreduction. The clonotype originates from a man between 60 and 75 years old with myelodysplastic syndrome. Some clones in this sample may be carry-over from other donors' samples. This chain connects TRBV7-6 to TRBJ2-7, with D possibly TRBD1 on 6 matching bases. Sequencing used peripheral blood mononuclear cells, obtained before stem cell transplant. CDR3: CASSLAQGYDEQYF. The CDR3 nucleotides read TGTGCCAGCAGCTTAGCGCAGGGGTACGACGAGCAGTACTTC.